The 9 T cell receptor beta chains presented below share a single source sample, sequenced in a study of preoperative IRX-2 immunotherapy in early breast cancer. Treatment reported: preoperative locoregional IRX-2 cytokine immunotherapy. Only in-frame clones appear in the TCRdb table, and some are missing; sequencing was by immunoSEQ multiplex PCR. In the table there are approximately 100,000 clones, roughly 90% of which are singletons. The material was tumor tissue, obtained after IRX-2 immunotherapy. These TCRs come from a human donor with breast cancer.

This chain connects TRBV29-1 to TRBJ2-2; TRBD2 aligns across 16 bases. From germline, CDR1 is SQVTM and CDR2 ANQGSEA. The V and J ends lost 7 bases and 7 bases, in that order; junction bases with no gene match: 6. CDR3 length: 15 residues. This chain's CDR3 is CSGQGLAGGNGELFF. The CDR3 DNA sequence: TGCAGCGGACAGGGACTAGCGGGAGGGAACGGGGAGCTGTTTTTT.

CDR3 loop: CAISESGSGAGYNEQFF. The DNA of the CDR3 is TGTGCCATCAGTGAGTCGGGGTCGGGAGCAGGCTACAATGAGCAGTTCTTC. This chain links TRBV10-3 with TRBJ2-1; D perhaps matches TRBD2 (6 bases). The CDR3 totals 17 residues. The V end was cut by 0 bases, the J end by 3 bases, with 15 bases between. CDR1 ENHRY and CDR2 SYGVKD come from the germline V gene.

This clone was seen a few times. The chain has TRBV6-8 and TRBJ1-3; the D is unclear. Germline CDR1 is MNHGY and CDR2 is SAAAGT. V was clipped by 4 bases and J by 4 bases, with 5 bases between them. This CDR3 region has 12 residues. The CDR3 region has the DNA TGTGCCAGCAGTTTCCAGGGAAACACCATATATTTT. Translation: CASSFQGNTIYF.

CDR3 loop: CASSLTSTGQGLFF. The CDR3 DNA sequence: TGTGCCAGCAGCTTAACGTCGACAGGTCAGGGGCTGTTTTTT. The gene calls are TRBV7-1 and TRBJ2-2; D perhaps matches TRBD1 (6 bases). TRBV7-1 belongs to the ORF category, with a function that is uncertain. CDR3 length: 14 amino acids. V shed 4 bases and J shed 13 bases, with 19 bases lying between them.

The V gene is TRBV19, the J gene TRBJ2-7; 7 bases align to TRBD1. Germline-derived CDR1 and CDR2 are LNHDA and SQIVND (reference sequence). J was trimmed by 5 bases and V by 5 bases; bases with no gene match: 15. This CDR3 is 16 amino acids long. CDR3 residues: CASSSYPGGSGNEQYF. In nucleotides, the CDR3 is TGTGCCAGTAGTTCGTACCCAGGGGGATCGGGGAACGAGCAGTACTTC.

The rearrangement uses TRBV12-5 and TRBJ1-1, with D maybe TRBD1 (5 bases). CDR3 length: 14 residues. Trimming stripped 1 base from V and 3 bases from J, with 9 bases between. Germline V CDR1 and CDR2: LGHNT, FRNRAP. The CDR3 coding sequence is TGTGCTAGTGGTTTGGGTGGGGCATACACTGAAGCTTTCTTT. Encoded protein: CASGLGGAYTEAFF.

V usage is TRBV19 and J usage is TRBJ2-3; possible D gene TRBD2, 5 bases. Germline V gene lookup returns CDR1 LNHDA and CDR2 SQIVND (reference sequence). The CDR3 extends over 12 amino acids. Deletions cut 5 bases from V and 5 bases from J, with 8 bases between. This CDR3 is CASSRGLDTQYF. The CDR3 nucleotides read TGTGCCAGTAGTCGAGGGTTAGATACGCAGTATTTT.

This chain links TRBV22-1 with TRBJ2-1; TRBD1, the table's D call, was not compared with the DNA. TRBV22-1 is a pseudogene segment. CDR3 length: 14 residues. The DNA for the CDR3 is TGTGCCAGCAGGAGTAGGACAGGTAACAATGAGCAGTTCTTC. It yields the protein CASRSRTGNNEQFF.

In DNA form, the CDR3 reads TGTGCCTGGAGTTTGGGACAGGGCGATGAAAAACTGTTTTTT. Encoded protein: CAWSLGQGDEKLFF. V is TRBV30 and J is TRBJ1-4, with 9 bases aligning to TRBD1. The germline V gene encodes CDR1 GTSNPN and CDR2 SVGIG (reference sequence). The CDR3 is 14 residues long. V shed 2 bases and J 6 bases; nucleotides not matched to a gene: 4.